Sequencing of this TCR beta chain was carried out in a study of esophageal squamous cell carcinoma under preoperative chemotherapy. About the study: Both tumor-infiltrating lymphocytes and peripheral blood T cells were profiled. General study findings and limits: Chemotherapy was followed by significantly higher TCR diversity in peripheral T cells only, not tumor-infiltrating lymphocytes.

TCRdb processed the PCR reads anew with MiXCR; each CDR3 protein has one entry. The sample lists 15,000 to 20,000 distinct CDR3 sequences, around 47% occurring once. V gave up 0 bases and J gave up 3 bases; unmatched junction bases: 5. This CDR3 has 17 residues. CDR1 and CDR2 (germline): MNHEY, SMNVEV (reference sequence). Time point noted: before preoperative PTX-NDP chemotherapy. Of note for this clonotype: Antigen unknown.

This chain links TRBV27 with TRBJ2-1; 10 bases agree with TRBD1. This specimen was collected from a patient given preoperative chemotherapy. This TCR was sampled from a human donor with esophageal squamous cell carcinoma. The donor label of this sample is uncertain. In DNA, the CDR3 is TGTGCCAGCAGTTTATCGTGGGACAGGGGATACTACAATGAGCAGTTCTTC. This sequence encodes CASSLSWDRGYYNEQFF.